This entry features one T cell receptor (beta chain) sequence. The target of this receptor is not known. The record has no base qualities; no much larger clone is one base away. To prepare the library, the immunoSEQ multiplex PCR assay was applied. What TCRdb holds here is the immuneACCESS table cut down to in-frame rearrangements. Part of the clones is not present; checked against another copy, under half of the missing clones reflect an unresolved V gene, and the others are unexplained. This sample gives about 79,000 clones in total; more than 85% of them show up just once. The top ten hold roughly 1.3% of the sample. The junction shows trimming of 2 bases on V and 7 bases on J, plus 17 bases between the germline ends. From the germline V gene, CDR1 is SGHVS and CDR2 is FNYEAQ. There are 16 amino acids in the CDR3, from cysteine to phenylalanine inclusive. Just CDR3 DNA is preserved here, 48 bases in frame from base 1.

The sample is drawn from a study of control samples from healthy donors and cancer patients (dated by TCRdb to about 2020). The material sequenced was PBMCs. The receptor was isolated from a woman between 40 and 50 years old with lung cancer. Recombination connected TRBV7-6 to TRBJ2-2; no D segment can be confidently identified. Here the CDR3 is given as CASSLSFKRRIGELFF. The DNA sequence is given as TGTGCCAGCAGCTTATCCTTCAAACGCAGGATCGGGGAGCTGTTTTTT. The CDR3 plus the reference TRBV7-6 and TRBJ2-2 genes for the other parts give the full variable domain: GAGVSQSPRYKVTKRGQDVALRCDPISGHVSLYWYRQALGQGPEFLTYFNYEAQQDKSGLPNDRFSAERPEGSISTLTIQRTEQRDSAMYRCASSLSFKRRIGELFFGEGSRLTVL.